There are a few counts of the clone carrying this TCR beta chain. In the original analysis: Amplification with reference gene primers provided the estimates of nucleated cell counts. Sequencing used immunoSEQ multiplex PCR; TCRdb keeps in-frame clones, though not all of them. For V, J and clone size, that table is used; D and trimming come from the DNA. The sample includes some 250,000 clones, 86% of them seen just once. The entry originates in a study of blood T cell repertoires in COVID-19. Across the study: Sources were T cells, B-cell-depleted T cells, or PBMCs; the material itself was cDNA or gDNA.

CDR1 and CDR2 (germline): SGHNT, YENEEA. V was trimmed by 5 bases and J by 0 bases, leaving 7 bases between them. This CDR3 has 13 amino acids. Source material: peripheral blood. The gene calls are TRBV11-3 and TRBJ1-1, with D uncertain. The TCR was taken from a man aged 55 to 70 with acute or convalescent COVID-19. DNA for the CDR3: TGTGCCAGCAGCCCTAACCTGAACACTGAAGCTTTCTTT. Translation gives CASSPNLNTEAFF.